The next 8 T cell receptor beta chains were all read from a single sample in a study of shared clonotypes between healthy human individuals (dated by TCRdb to about 2020). The method was the immunoSEQ multiplex PCR assay. The immuneACCESS repertoire file appears here via TCRdb, limited to in-frame rearrangements. These files lack a portion of the clones; in checked studies, under half of the deficit traces to unresolved V genes, and the cause of the others is not known. The sample table records about 980,000 clones; approximately 76% of these occur just once. Clones ranked in the top ten supply 1.5% of the sample. The specimen sequenced was memory CD4+ T cells sorted from blood. The cell subset or site label corresponds to: CD45RA-negative fraction. The origin of the receptors is a man aged 18 to 29 in good health.

This clone was detected many times. This same CDR3 is encoded by further DNA sequences in the sample. The chain carries TRBV6-1 and TRBJ2-5; D uncertain. The CDR3 extends over 14 amino acids. The V and J ends lost 1 base and 2 bases respectively, with 8 bases between them. CDR1 is MNHNS and CDR2 is SASEGT in the germline V gene. The CDR3 reads CASSEGGSQETQYF. As DNA, the CDR3 is TGTGCCAGCAGTGAAGGCGGCAGTCAAGAGACCCAGTACTTC.

The chain recombines TRBV27 with TRBJ1-2; D ambiguous. There are 15 residues in the CDR3. Trimming removed 2 bases from V and 4 bases from J, with 14 bases in between. Germline V gives CDR1 MNHEY, CDR2 SMNVEV (reference sequence). CDR3 sequence (DNA): TGTGCCAGCAGTTTACGTATAACAGTATTCTATGGCTACACCTTC. Translating it yields CASSLRITVFYGYTF.

In this sample, this clone turned up once. The chain employs TRBV28 and TRBJ2-7; D not resolved. CDR3 length: 14 residues. Trimming took off 2 bases at V and 3 bases at J, with 11 bases between the two ends. Germline V CDR1 and CDR2: MDHEN, SYDVKM. This chain's CDR3 is CASSLSVVYYEQYF. Here the CDR3 DNA reads TGTGCCAGCAGTTTAAGCGTGGTCTACTACGAGCAGTACTTC. Full variable domain (outside the CDR3, taken from reference TRBV28 and TRBJ2-7): DVKVTQSSRYLVKRTGEKVFLECVQDMDHENMFWYRQDPGLGLRLIYFSYDVKMKEKGDIPEGYSVSREKKERFSLILESASTNQTSMYLCASSLSVVYYEQYFGPGTRLTVT.

The chain has TRBV19 and TRBJ1-2; the D gene is possibly TRBD1 (5 bases). The CDR3 loop spans 15 amino acids. CDR1 LNHDA and CDR2 SQIVND come from the germline V gene (reference sequence). Deletions cut 1 base from V and 0 bases from J, with 9 bases between. The CDR3 protein is CASSIAGQSNYGYTF. In nucleotides, the CDR3 is TGTGCCAGTAGTATAGCAGGGCAGTCTAACTATGGCTACACCTTC.

J is TRBJ2-3 and V is TRBV2; D not resolved. Germline loops: CDR1 SNHLY, CDR2 FYNNEI. The CDR3 has 11 residues. Trimming took 8 bases from V and 5 from J, leaving 8 bases between them. CDR3 sequence reads: CASELGDTQYF. The CDR3 bases are TGTGCCAGCGAGTTGGGAGATACGCAGTATTTT.

As regards this clone: One base separates it from a far larger clone, so it is likely a read error. The V gene is TRBV7-2, the J gene TRBJ2-7, with 10 bases lining up with TRBD1. J lost 3 bases, V lost 5 bases, and 4 bases had no gene match. Germline lookup yields CDR1 SGHTA and CDR2 FQGNSA. There are 14 residues in the CDR3. This CDR3 reads CASSPGTGVYEQYF. In nucleotides, the CDR3 is TGTGCCAGCAGCCCCGGGACAGGGGTCTACGAGCAGTACTTC.

This clone has a handful of counts. The V call is TRBV7-3, the J call TRBJ1-5; possible D gene TRBD1, 6 bases. Germline V lookup: CDR1 SGHTA, CDR2 FQGTGA. Trimming removed 2 bases from V and 5 bases from J, with 19 bases in between. This CDR3 is 17 amino acids long. CDR3 bases: TGTGCCAGCAGCTTACTGGGGGCGACACAGGATTATCAGCCCCAGCATTTT. This codes for CASSLLGATQDYQPQHF.

This clone has just one count. This chain joins TRBV5-6 and TRBJ2-5, with TRBD1 identical over 12 bases. The V and J ends lost 4 bases and 5 bases, in that order; junction bases with no gene match: 9. Looked up from germline, CDR1 is SGHDT and CDR2 is YYEEEE. The CDR3 loop spans 16 amino acids. Here the CDR3 reads CASSPSGTGGRETQYF. Here the CDR3 DNA reads TGTGCCAGCAGCCCGTCCGGGACAGGGGGCCGGGAGACCCAGTACTTC.